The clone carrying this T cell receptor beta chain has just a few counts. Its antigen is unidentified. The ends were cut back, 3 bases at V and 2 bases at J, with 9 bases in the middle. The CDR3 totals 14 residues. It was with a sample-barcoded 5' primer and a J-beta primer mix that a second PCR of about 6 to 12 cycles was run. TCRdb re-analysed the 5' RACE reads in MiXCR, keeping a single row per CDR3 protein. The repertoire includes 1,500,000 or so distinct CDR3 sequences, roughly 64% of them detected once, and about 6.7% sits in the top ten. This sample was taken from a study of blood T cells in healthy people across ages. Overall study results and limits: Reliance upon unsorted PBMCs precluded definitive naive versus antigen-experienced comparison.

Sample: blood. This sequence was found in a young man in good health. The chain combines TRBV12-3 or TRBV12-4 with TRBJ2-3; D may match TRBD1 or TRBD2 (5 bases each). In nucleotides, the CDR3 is TGTGCCAGCAGTTTGATGGGACCCACAGATACGCAGTATTTT. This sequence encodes CASSLMGPTDTQYF.